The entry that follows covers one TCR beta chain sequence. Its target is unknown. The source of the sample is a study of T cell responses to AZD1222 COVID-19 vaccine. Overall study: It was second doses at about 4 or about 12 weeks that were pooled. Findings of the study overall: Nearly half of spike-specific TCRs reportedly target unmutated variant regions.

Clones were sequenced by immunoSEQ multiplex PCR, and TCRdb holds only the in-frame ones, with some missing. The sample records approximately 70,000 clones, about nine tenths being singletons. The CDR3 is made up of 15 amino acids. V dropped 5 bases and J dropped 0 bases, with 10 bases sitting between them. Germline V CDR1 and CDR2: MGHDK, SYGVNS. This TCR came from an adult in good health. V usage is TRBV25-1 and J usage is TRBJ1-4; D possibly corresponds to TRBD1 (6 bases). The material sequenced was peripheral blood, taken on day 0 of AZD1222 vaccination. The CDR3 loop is CASSLQGATNEKLFF. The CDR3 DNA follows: TGTGCCAGCAGTTTACAGGGTGCAACTAATGAAAAACTGTTTTTT.